A selection of T cell receptor beta chains follows, all from one sample in a study of monozygotic twins with inflammatory bowel disease. TCRdb reprocessed the 5' RACE reads, keeping one entry per CDR3 protein, no DNA. This specimen shows hundreds of thousands of distinct CDR3 sequences; the ten leading clones hold 2% to 3%. What was sequenced was blood. Every receptor here comes from a human donor with ulcerative colitis or Crohn's disease, or a healthy co-twin of an affected twin (not recorded which). CDR3s include the opening cysteine and the closing phenylalanine or tryptophan.

v_gene	j_gene	CDR3aa
TRBV6-1	TRBJ2-6	CASTSLGTGANVLTF
TRBV25-1	TRBJ2-1	CASSEKGQVGDGDYNEQFF
TRBV6-1	TRBJ2-5	CASSWTSGVGETQYF
TRBV7-2	TRBJ1-2	CASSLVGGARAGYTF
TRBV20-1	TRBJ2-1	CSAFPRGHYNEQFF
TRBV7-8	TRBJ1-1	CASSLGLYTEAFF
TRBV24-1	TRBJ2-5	CATGQTQETQYF
TRBV20-1	TRBJ2-3	CSTPPPGTDTQYF
TRBV7-2	TRBJ2-7	CASLQTGGPYEQYF
TRBV12-3/TRBV12-4	TRBJ1-3	CASTKGGRLGNTIYF
TRBV19	TRBJ2-1	CASSILDGYNEQFF
TRBV19	TRBJ2-7	CASNPGQANSYEQYF
TRBV6-1	TRBJ1-1	CASSEGMVNTEAFF
TRBV5-5	TRBJ2-3	CASSLQFWSGVTDTQYF
TRBV2	TRBJ2-3	CASRPQGSTDTQYF
TRBV6-2/TRBV6-3	TRBJ2-7	CASSQLAEQYF
TRBV12-3/TRBV12-4	TRBJ2-2	CASSLRNQGAMFF
TRBV7-2	TRBJ2-1	CASSPWRLAGNEQFF
TRBV6-1	TRBJ1-2	CASSLDTDGYTF
TRBV30	TRBJ1-4	CALTRASTNEKLFF
TRBV10-3	TRBJ2-1	CATTPRTLGSYNEQFF
TRBV9	TRBJ2-7	CASSVDQGPYEQYF
TRBV6-1	TRBJ1-1	CASSRGQGKGGAFF
TRBV4-2	TRBJ2-3	CASTAGGFTDTQYF
TRBV5-6	TRBJ2-5	CASSSEGQGVWETQYF
TRBV20-1	TRBJ2-1	CSAAGLGSYNEQFF
TRBV5-5	TRBJ1-1	CASSRMGMNTEAFF
TRBV29-1	TRBJ2-3	CSVEGGSTDTQYF
TRBV20-1	TRBJ2-5	CSASLSLGETQYF
TRBV5-1	TRBJ2-2	CASSWLGGELFF
TRBV5-1	TRBJ2-5	CASSLRQTTRETQYF
TRBV4-2	TRBJ1-1	CASSRALHSMNTEAFF
TRBV18	TRBJ2-1	CASSGLGGSGTYIPYNEQFF
TRBV5-1	TRBJ1-1	CASSSGGQQNTEAFF
TRBV4-2	TRBJ2-1	CASSPSVAGGNEQFF